A single sample is the source of the 17 T cell receptor beta chains below, sequenced in a study of sequential checkpoint blockade in melanoma. Treatment described: randomized to nivolumab then ipilimumab (arm A) or the reverse (arm B). Sequencing was performed with immunoSEQ multiplex PCR; in TCRdb, only in-frame clones are kept and a portion is missing. Of around 12,000 clones listed, around 82% are singletons. The sample here was CD8+ T cells sorted from blood (inferred from file names), taken from a patient given nivolumab and ipilimumab in sequence. The receptor set was obtained from a human donor with melanoma.

This chain links TRBV7-6 with TRBJ2-3; D is undetermined. CDR3 length equals 13 residues. Germline V gene data show CDR1 as SGHVS and CDR2 as FNYEAQ. V was cut by 5 bases and J by 2 bases, with 8 bases left in between. CDR3 residues: CASSTRNTDTQYF. CDR3 coding DNA: TGTGCCAGCAGCACACGTAACACAGATACGCAGTATTTT.

The V and J genes are TRBV15 and TRBJ2-5; D remains ambiguous. The CDR3 is 15 residues long. V lost 0 bases and J 7 bases, leaving 15 bases between the germline ends. From germline, CDR1 is LNHNV and CDR2 YYDKDF (reference sequence). CDR3 region: CATSRDRSPLGTQYF. The CDR3 coding sequence is TGTGCCACCAGCAGAGATCGGAGCCCGCTCGGGACCCAGTACTTC.

J is TRBJ2-3 and V is TRBV5-1, with 7 bases matching TRBD2. Germline assignment: CDR1 SGHRS and CDR2 YFSETQ. V shed 9 bases and J 2 bases; nucleotides not matched to a gene: 3. The CDR3 is 12 residues long. The CDR3 DNA reads as TGCGCCACCCAGCGGGACACAGATACGCAGTATTTT. It specifies CATQRDTDTQYF.

The chain joins TRBV4-1 to TRBJ2-1; 8 nucleotides line up with TRBD1. The CDR3 has 14 amino acids. Germline V gene data show CDR1 as MGHRA and CDR2 as YSYEKL. V lost 5 bases to trimming and J lost 4 bases; unmatched junction nucleotides: 4. CDR3 residues: CASSNRGVYNEQFF. CDR3 bases: TGCGCCAGCAGCAACAGGGGGGTTTACAATGAGCAGTTCTTC.

J is TRBJ2-7 and V is TRBV4-3; 9 bases agree with TRBD2. V lost 3 bases to trimming and J lost 3 bases; unmatched junction nucleotides: 15. CDR3 length: 18 residues. CDR1 and CDR2 from the germline V gene are LGHNA and YSLEER. CDR3 amino acids: CASSHHTGTSRRFYEQYF. The CDR3 DNA reads as TGCGCCAGCAGCCATCACACTGGGACTAGCCGTCGATTCTACGAGCAGTACTTC.

The chain recombines TRBV9 with TRBJ2-2, with 11 positions matching TRBD1. Trimming took 0 bases from V and 6 from J; bases not matched to a gene: 7. This CDR3 is 17 amino acids long. Germline V gene sequence: CDR1 SGDLS, CDR2 YYNGEE. The CDR3 coding sequence is TGTGCCAGCAGCGTAGCGGACAGGGGGCGAAGCCCCGGGGAGCTGTTTTTT. This translates into CASSVADRGRSPGELFF.

The gene calls are TRBV19 and TRBJ2-7; 7 bases map to TRBD2. This CDR3 is 15 amino acids long. Per the germline V gene, CDR1 is LNHDA and CDR2 is SQIVND (reference sequence). The trim removed 3 bases at V and 0 bases at J, leaving 5 bases unmatched. CDR3 DNA: TGTGCCAGTAGTATGGGCGGGAGCCTCTCCTACGAGCAGTACTTC. This sequence encodes CASSMGGSLSYEQYF.

This chain connects TRBV5-1 to TRBJ2-6, with 10 positions matching TRBD1. Looked up from germline, CDR1 is SGHRS and CDR2 is YFSETQ. V shed 0 bases, J shed 1 base, and the junction held 4 bases outside the gene matches. The CDR3 spans 18 residues. The CDR3 is CASSLAGTGVSGANVLTF. DNA of the CDR3: TGCGCCAGCAGCTTGGCCGGGACAGGGGTGTCTGGGGCCAACGTCCTGACTTTC.

The chain recombines TRBV25-1 with TRBJ2-7; 7 bases are a match to TRBD2. V lost 2 bases to trimming and J lost 3 bases; unmatched junction nucleotides: 7. This CDR3 region has 15 residues. CDR1 and CDR2 from the germline V gene are MGHDK and SYGVNS. CDR3 sequence reads: CASSEKTSSFYEQYF. CDR3 bases: TGTGCCAGCAGTGAAAAGACTAGCAGCTTCTACGAGCAGTACTTC.

This clone was detected once. The V and J genes are TRBV27 and TRBJ1-5, with TRBD1 matching 10 bases. CDR1 is MNHEY, CDR2 SMNVEV, per germline (reference sequence). The CDR3 is made up of 15 amino acids. Unmatched junction bases numbered 2, after V lost 0 bases and J lost 6 bases. CDR3 sequence (DNA): TGTGCCAGCAGTTTATCGACAGGGGGCTTTCAGCCCCAGCATTTT. As protein: CASSLSTGGFQPQHF.

The chain has TRBV7-9 and TRBJ2-7; 7 bases match TRBD2. The CDR3 totals 15 residues. In germline, CDR1 is SEHNR, CDR2 FQNEAQ (reference sequence). V was clipped by 5 bases and J by 3 bases; unmatched bases: 10. The CDR3 nucleotides are TGTGCCAGCAGCCGGGTGGGGGGGACCTACTACGAGCAGTACTTC. This translates into CASSRVGGTYYEQYF.

This clone was detected a few times. The J gene is TRBJ1-5, the V gene TRBV9; 8 bases fit TRBD1. The CDR3 spans 15 residues. V shed 5 bases, J shed 3 bases, and the junction held 7 bases outside the gene matches. CDR1 is SGDLS and CDR2 is YYNGEE in the germline V gene. The CDR3 nucleotides are TGTGCCAGCAGTACCACAGGGGGTTTCAATCAGCCCCAGCATTTT. This gives the protein CASSTTGGFNQPQHF. Combining the CDR3 with reference TRBV9 and TRBJ1-5 gives the whole variable domain DSGVTQTPKHLITATGQRVTLRCSPRSGDLSVYWYQQSLDQGLQFLIQYYNGEERAKGNILERFSAQQFPDLHSELNLSSLELGDSALYFCASSTTGGFNQPQHFGDGTRLSIL.

In regard to this clone: At one of its ends the junction is not consistent with the germline gene, which may arise from a read error. The chain has TRBV19 and TRBJ1-5, with 7 bases identical to TRBD1. This CDR3 is 18 amino acids long. CDR1 is LNHDA and CDR2 is SQIVND in the germline V gene (reference sequence). The CDR3 DNA is TGTGCCAGTAGTATAAGTCTTTTTCGACAGGGTAGCGATCAGCCCCAGCATTTT. Protein product: CASSISLFRQGSDQPQHF.

This clone is a singleton in its sample. J is TRBJ1-1 and V is TRBV10-3, with D uncertain. From germline, CDR1 is ENHRY and CDR2 SYGVKD. The V end lost 0 bases, the J end lost 5 bases, and 7 bases lay between the germline ends. The CDR3 extends over 13 amino acids. CDR3: CAISESTGTEAFF. DNA of the CDR3: TGTGCCATCAGTGAGTCGACTGGAACTGAAGCTTTCTTT.

The chain has TRBV7-7 and TRBJ2-1, with 9 bases aligning to TRBD2. CDR3 length equals 15 residues. The V segment lost 2 bases and the J segment 10 bases; nucleotides outside the gene matches: 9. Germline V gene sequence: CDR1 SSHAT, CDR2 FNYEAQ (reference sequence). DNA for the CDR3: TGTGCCAGCAGCTTAAGAATAGCGGGGGCCCAGGAGCAGTTCTTC. The encoded protein is CASSLRIAGAQEQFF.

This clone was counted only a few times. The chain links TRBV27 to TRBJ1-2; 7 bases match TRBD1. V dropped 0 bases and J dropped 5; count of bases not matched to a gene: 3. The CDR3 runs 14 residues. The germline V gene encodes CDR1 MNHEY and CDR2 SMNVEV (reference sequence). The CDR3, as DNA: TGTGCCAGCAGTTTATCGACAGGGCTATATGGCTACACCTTC. Residues: CASSLSTGLYGYTF.

The genes are TRBV11-1 and TRBJ2-5; 7 nucleotides agree with TRBD2. The CDR3 covers 15 residues. Looked up from germline, CDR1 is SGHAT and CDR2 is FQDESV (reference sequence). The V segment lost 4 bases and the J segment 5 bases; nucleotides outside the gene matches: 10. The CDR3 here is CASSWGGGPIETQYF. In DNA form, the CDR3 reads TGTGCCAGCAGCTGGGGGGGAGGGCCGATCGAGACCCAGTACTTC.